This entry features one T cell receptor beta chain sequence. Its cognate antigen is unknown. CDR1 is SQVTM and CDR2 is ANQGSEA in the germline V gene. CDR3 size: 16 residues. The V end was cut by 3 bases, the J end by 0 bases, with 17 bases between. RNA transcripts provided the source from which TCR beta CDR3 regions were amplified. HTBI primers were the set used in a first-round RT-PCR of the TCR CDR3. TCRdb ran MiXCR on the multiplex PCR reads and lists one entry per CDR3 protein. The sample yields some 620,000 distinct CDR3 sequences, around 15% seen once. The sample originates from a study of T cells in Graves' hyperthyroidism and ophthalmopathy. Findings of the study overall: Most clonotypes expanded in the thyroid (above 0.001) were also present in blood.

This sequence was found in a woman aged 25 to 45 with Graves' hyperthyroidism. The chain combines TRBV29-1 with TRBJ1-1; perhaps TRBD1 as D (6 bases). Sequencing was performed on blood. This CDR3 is CSVDWGHITMNTEAFF. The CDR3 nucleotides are TGCAGCGTTGACTGGGGACACATAACCATGAACACTGAAGCTTTCTTT.